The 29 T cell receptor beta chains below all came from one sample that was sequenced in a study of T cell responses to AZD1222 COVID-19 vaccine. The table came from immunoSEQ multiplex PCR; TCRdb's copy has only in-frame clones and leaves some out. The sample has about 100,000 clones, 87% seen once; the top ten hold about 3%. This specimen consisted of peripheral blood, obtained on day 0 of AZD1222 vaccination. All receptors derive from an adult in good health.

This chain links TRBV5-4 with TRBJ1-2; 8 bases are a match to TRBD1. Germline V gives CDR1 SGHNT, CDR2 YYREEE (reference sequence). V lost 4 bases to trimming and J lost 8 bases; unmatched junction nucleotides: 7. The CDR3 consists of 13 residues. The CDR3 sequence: CASSAGQAYGYTF. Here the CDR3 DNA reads TGTGCCAGCAGCGCGGGACAGGCGTACGGCTACACCTTC.

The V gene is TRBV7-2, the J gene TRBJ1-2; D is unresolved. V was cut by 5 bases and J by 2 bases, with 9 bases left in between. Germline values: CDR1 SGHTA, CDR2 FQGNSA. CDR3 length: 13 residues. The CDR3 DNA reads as TGTGCCAGCAGCCCTCAACGAAACTATGGCTACACCTTC. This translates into CASSPQRNYGYTF.

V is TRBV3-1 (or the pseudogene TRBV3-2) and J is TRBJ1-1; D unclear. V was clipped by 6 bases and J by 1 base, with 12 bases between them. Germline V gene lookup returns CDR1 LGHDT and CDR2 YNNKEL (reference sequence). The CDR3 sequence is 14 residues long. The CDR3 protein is CASSSHLRNTEAFF. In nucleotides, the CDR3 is TGTGCCAGCAGTTCACACTTGAGGAACACTGAAGCTTTCTTT.

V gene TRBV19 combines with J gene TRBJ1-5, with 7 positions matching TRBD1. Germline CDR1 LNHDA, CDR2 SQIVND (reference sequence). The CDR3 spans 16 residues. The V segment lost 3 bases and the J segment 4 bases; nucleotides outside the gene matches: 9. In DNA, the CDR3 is TGTGCCAGTAGTATCGTGGGGACAGAGTCGAATCAGCCCCAGCATTTT. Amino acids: CASSIVGTESNQPQHF.

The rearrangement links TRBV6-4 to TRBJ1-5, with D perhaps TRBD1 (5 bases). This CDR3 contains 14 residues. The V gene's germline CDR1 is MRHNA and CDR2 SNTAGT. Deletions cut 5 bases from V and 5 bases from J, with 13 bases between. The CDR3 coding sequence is TGTGCCAGCAGTCGGGACGAGGGATATCAGCCCCAGCATTTT. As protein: CASSRDEGYQPQHF.

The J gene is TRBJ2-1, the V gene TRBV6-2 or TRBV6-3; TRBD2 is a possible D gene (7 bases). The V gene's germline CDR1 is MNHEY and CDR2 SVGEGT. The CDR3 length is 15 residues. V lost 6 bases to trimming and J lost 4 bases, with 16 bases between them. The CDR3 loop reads CASSPQGGGYNEQFF. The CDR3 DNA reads TGTGCCAGCAGCCCGCAAGGGGGGGGTTACAATGAGCAGTTCTTC.

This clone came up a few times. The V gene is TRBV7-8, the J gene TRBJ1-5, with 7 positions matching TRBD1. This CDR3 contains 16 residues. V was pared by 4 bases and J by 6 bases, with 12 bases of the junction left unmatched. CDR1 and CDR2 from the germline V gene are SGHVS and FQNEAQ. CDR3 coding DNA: TGTGCCAGCAGCTACGGTGGGGACAGTCGCGTTCAGCCCCAGCATTTT. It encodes CASSYGGDSRVQPQHF.

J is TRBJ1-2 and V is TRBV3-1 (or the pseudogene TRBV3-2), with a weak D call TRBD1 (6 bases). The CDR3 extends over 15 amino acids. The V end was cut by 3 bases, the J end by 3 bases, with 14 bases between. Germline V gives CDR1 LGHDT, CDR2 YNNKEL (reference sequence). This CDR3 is CASSQYAQGHYGYTF. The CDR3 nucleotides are TGTGCCAGCAGCCAGTACGCACAGGGTCACTATGGCTACACCTTC.

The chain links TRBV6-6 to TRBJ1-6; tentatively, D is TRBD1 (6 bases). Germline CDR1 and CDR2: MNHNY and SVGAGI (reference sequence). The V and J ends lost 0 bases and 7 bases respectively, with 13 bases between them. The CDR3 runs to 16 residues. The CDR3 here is CASSYSAGARNSPLHF. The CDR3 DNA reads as TGTGCCAGCAGTTACTCTGCGGGGGCGCGAAATTCACCCCTCCACTTT.

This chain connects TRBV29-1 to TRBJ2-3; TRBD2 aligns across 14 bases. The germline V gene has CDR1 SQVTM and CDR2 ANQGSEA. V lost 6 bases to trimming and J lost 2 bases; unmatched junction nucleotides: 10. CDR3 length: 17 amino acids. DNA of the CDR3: TGCAGCGTATCCGGACTAGCGGGGGGCCCCGTCACAGATACGCAGTATTTT. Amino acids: CSVSGLAGGPVTDTQYF.

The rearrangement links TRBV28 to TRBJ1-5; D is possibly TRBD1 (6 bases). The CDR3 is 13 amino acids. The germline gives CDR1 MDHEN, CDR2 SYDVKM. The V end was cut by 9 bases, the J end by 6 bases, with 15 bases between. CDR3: CASRKGGTQPQHF. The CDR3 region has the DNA TGTGCCAGTAGGAAGGGGGGCACTCAGCCCCAGCATTTT. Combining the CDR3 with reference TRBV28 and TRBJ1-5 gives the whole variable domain DVKVTQSSRYLVKRTGEKVFLECVQDMDHENMFWYRQDPGLGLRLIYFSYDVKMKEKGDIPEGYSVSREKKERFSLILESASTNQTSMYLCASRKGGTQPQHFGDGTRLSIL.

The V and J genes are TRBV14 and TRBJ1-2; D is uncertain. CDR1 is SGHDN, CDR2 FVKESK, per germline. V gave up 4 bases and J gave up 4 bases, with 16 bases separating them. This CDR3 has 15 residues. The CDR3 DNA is TGTGCCAGCAGCCTACAAGGCCGTTTTTCCTATGGCTACACCTTC. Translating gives CASSLQGRFSYGYTF.

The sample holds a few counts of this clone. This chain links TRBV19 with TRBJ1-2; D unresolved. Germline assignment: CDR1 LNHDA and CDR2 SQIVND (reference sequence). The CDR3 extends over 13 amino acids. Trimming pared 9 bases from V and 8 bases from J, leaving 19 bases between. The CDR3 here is CASWTERPWGYTF. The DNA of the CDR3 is TGTGCCAGCTGGACTGAGCGGCCGTGGGGCTACACCTTC. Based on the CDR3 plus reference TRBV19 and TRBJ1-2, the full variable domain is DGGITQSPKYLFRKEGQNVTLSCEQNLNHDAMYWYRQDPGQGLRLIYYSQIVNDFQKGDIAEGYSVSREKKESFPLTVTSAQKNPTAFYLCASWTERPWGYTFGSGTRLTVV.

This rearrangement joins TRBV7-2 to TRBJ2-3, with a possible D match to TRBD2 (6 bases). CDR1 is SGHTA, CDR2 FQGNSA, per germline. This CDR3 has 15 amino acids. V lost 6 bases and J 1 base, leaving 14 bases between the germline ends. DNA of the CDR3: TGTGCCAGCAGGGGGGGTTTCGTGGGCACAGATACGCAGTATTTT. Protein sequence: CASRGGFVGTDTQYF.

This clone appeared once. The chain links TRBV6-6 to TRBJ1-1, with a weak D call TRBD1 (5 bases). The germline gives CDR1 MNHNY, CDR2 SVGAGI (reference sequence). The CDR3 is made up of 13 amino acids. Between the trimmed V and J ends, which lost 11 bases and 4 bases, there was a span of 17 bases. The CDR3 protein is CAAEGPRGTEAFF. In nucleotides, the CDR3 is TGTGCCGCGGAGGGGCCGAGAGGCACTGAAGCTTTCTTT.

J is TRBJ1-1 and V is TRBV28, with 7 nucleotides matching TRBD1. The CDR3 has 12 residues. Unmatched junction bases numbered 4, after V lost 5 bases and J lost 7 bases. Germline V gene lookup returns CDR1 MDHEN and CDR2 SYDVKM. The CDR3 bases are TGTGCCAGCAGTCAGGACAGGCATGAAGCTTTCTTT. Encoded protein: CASSQDRHEAFF.

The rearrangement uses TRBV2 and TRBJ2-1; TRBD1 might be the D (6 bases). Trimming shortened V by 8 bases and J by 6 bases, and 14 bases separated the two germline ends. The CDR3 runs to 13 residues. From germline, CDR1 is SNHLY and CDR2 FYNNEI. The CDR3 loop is CASHRDPVNEQFF. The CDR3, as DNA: TGTGCCAGCCACAGGGATCCCGTCAATGAGCAGTTCTTC. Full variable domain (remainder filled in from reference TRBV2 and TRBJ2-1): EPEVTQTPSHQVTQMGQEVILRCVPISNHLYFYWYRQILGQKVEFLVSFYNNEISEKSEIFDDQFSVERPDGSNFTLKIRSTKLEDSAMYFCASHRDPVNEQFFGPGTRLTVL.

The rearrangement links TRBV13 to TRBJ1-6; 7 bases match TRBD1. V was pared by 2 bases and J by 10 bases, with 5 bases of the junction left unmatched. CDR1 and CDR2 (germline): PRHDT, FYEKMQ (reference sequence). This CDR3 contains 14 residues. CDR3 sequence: CASSLNRGRSPLHF. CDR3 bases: TGTGCCAGCAGCTTAAACAGGGGAAGGTCACCCCTCCACTTT.

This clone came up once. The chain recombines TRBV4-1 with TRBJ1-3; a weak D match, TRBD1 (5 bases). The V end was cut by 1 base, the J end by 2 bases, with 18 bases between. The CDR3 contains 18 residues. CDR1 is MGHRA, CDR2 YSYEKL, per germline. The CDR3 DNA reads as TGCGCCAGCAGCCAAGCTGCATCGGGCAGGGTCCCTGGAAACACCATATATTTT. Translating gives CASSQAASGRVPGNTIYF.

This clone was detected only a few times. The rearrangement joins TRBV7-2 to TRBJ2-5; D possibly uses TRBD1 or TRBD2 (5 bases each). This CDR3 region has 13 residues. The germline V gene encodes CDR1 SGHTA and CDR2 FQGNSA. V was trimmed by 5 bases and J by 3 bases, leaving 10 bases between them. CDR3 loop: CASSRDREETQYF. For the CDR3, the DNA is TGTGCCAGCAGCCGGGACCGAGAAGAGACCCAGTACTTC.

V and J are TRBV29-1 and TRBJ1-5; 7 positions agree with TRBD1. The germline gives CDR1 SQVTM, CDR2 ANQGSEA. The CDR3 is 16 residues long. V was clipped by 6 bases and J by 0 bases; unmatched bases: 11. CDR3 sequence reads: CSVGGGRQGSNQPQHF. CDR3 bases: TGCAGCGTGGGAGGGGGGCGACAGGGTAGCAATCAGCCCCAGCATTTT.

The CDR3: CASSIAFGQHPYEQYF. The CDR3 DNA follows: TGTGCCAGTAGTATAGCCTTCGGACAGCACCCCTACGAGCAGTACTTC. The chain joins TRBV19 to TRBJ2-7; D perhaps matches TRBD1 (6 bases). The CDR3 loop spans 16 amino acids. The germline V gene has CDR1 LNHDA and CDR2 SQIVND (reference sequence). V was pared by 1 base and J by 2 bases, with 15 bases between. Complete variable domain (other parts from reference TRBV19 and TRBJ2-7): DGGITQSPKYLFRKEGQNVTLSCEQNLNHDAMYWYRQDPGQGLRLIYYSQIVNDFQKGDIAEGYSVSREKKESFPLTVTSAQKNPTAFYLCASSIAFGQHPYEQYFGPGTRLTVT.

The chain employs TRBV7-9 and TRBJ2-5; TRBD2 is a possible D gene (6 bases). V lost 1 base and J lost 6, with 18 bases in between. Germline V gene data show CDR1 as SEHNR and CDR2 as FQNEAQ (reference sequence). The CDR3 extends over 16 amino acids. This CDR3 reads CASSLGSGGTRQTQYF. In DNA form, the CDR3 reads TGTGCCAGCAGCTTAGGTTCCGGGGGAACGAGGCAGACCCAGTACTTC.

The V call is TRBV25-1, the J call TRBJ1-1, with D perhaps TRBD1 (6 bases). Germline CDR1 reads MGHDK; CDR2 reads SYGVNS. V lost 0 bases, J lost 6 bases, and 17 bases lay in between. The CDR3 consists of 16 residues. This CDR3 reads CASSEYTGRLESEAFF. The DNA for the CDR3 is TGTGCCAGCAGTGAATACACAGGGCGTTTGGAGTCTGAAGCTTTCTTT. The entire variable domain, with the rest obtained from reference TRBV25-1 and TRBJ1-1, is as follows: EADIYQTPRYLVIGTGKKITLECSQTMGHDKMYWYQQDPGMELHLIHYSYGVNSTEKGDLSSESTVSRIRTEHFPLTLESARPSHTSQYLCASSEYTGRLESEAFFGQGTRLTVV.

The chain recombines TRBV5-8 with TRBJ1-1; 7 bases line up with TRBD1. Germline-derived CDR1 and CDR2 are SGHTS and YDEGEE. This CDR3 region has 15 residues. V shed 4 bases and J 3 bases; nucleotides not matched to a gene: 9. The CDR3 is CASSLVGGRDTEAFF. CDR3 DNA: TGTGCCAGCAGCCTGGTAGGGGGCAGAGACACTGAAGCTTTCTTT.

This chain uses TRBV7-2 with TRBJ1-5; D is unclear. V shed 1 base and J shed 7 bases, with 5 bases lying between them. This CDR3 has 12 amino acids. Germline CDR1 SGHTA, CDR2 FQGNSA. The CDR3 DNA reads TGTGCCAGCAGCTTAGAGTGGCAGCCCCAGCATTTT. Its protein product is CASSLEWQPQHF. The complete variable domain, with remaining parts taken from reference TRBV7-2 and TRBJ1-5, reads GAGVSQSPSNKVTEKGKDVELRCDPISGHTALYWYRQSLGQGLEFLIYFQGNSAPDKSGLPSDRFSAERTGGSVSTLTIQRTQQEDSAVYLCASSLEWQPQHFGDGTRLSIL.

The CDR3 here is CASSIRGHSYNEQFF. As DNA, the CDR3 is TGTGCCAGTAGTATAAGGGGGCACTCCTACAATGAGCAGTTCTTC. This chain links TRBV19 with TRBJ2-1; 7 bases are a match to TRBD1. With 2 bases clipped from V and 0 bases from J, the junction kept 1 base outside the gene matches. The germline CDR1 and CDR2 sequences are LNHDA and SQIVND (reference sequence). The length of the CDR3 is 15 residues.

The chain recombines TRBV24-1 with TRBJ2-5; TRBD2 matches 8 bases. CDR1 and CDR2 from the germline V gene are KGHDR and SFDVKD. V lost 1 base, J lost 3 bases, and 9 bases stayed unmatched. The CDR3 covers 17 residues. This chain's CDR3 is CATSDLGTGTRKETQYF. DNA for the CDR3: TGTGCCACCAGTGATTTAGGGACCGGGACTAGAAAAGAGACCCAGTACTTC.

CDR3 residues: CASSPARLKNTEAFF. The CDR3 coding sequence is TGTGCCAGCTCACCCGCGAGACTGAAGAACACTGAAGCTTTCTTT. The V call is TRBV18, the J call TRBJ1-1; D uncertain. From germline, CDR1 is KGHSH and CDR2 LQKENI. Trimming cost V 3 bases and J 1 base, with 12 bases left between them. The CDR3 consists of 15 residues.